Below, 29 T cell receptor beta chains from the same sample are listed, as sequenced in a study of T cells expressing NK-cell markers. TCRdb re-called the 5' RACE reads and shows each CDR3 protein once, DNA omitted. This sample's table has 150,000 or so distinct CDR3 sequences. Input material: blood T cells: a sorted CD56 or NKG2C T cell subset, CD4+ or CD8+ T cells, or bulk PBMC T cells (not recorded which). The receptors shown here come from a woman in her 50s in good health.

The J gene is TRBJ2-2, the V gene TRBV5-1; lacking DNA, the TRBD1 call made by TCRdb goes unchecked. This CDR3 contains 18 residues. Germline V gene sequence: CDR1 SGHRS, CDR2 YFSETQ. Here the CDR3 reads CASSLEIQGVGDTGELFF. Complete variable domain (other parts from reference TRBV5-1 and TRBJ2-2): KAGVTQTPRYLIKTRGQQVTLSCSPISGHRSVSWYQQTPGQGLQFLFEYFSETQRNKGNFPGRFSGRQFSNSRSEMNVSTLELGDSALYLCASSLEIQGVGDTGELFFGEGSRLTVL.

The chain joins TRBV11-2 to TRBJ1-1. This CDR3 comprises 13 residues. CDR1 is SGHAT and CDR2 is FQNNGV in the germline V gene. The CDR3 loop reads CASSPLLNTEAFF.

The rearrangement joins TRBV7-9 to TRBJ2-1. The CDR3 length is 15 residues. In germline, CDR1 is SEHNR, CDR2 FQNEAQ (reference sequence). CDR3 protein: CASSLVSSGYNEQFF.

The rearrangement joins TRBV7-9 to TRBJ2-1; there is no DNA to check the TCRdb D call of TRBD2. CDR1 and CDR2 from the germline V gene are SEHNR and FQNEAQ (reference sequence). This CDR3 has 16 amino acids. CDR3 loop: CASSSTSGKTYNEQFF.

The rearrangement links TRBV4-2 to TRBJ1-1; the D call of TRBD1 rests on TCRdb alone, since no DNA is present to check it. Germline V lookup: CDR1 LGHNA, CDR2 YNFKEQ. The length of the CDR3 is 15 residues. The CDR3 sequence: CASSQDLGGGTEAFF.

CDR3 amino acids: CASSPVLQPYF. This rearrangement joins TRBV7-9 to TRBJ2-7; TCRdb outputs TRBD1, but without DNA this stays unchecked. The V gene's germline CDR1 is SEHNR and CDR2 FQNEAQ (reference sequence). CDR3 length equals 11 residues.

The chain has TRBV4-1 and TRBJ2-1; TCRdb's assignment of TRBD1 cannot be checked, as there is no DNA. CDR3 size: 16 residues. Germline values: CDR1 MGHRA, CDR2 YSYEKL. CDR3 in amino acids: CASSQSTGGVRNEQFF.

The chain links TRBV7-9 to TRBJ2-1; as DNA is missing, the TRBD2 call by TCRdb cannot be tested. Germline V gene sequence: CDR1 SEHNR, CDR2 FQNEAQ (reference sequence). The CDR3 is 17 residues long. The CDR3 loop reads CASSSVSGRFHYNEQFF.

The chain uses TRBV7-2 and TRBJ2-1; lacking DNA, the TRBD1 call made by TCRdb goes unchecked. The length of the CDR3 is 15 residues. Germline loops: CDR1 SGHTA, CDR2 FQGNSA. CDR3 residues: CASSLYRDANNEQFF.

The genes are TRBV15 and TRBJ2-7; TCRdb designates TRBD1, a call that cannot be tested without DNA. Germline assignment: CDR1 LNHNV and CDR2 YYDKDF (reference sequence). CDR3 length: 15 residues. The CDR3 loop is CATSRDRGVRNEQYF.

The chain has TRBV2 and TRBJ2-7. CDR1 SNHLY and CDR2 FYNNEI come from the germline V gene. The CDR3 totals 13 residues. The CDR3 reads CASNGGSSYEQYF. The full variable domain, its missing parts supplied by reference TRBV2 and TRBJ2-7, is EPEVTQTPSHQVTQMGQEVILRCVPISNHLYFYWYRQILGQKVEFLVSFYNNEISEKSEIFDDQFSVERPDGSNFTLKIRSTKLEDSAMYFCASNGGSSYEQYFGPGTRLTVT.

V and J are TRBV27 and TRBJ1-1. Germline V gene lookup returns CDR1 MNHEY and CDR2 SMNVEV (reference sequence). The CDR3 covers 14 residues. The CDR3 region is CASSLTVGNTEAFF.

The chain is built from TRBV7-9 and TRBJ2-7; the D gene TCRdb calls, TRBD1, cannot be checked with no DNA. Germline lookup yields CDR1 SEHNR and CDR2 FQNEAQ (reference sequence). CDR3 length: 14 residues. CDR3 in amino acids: CASSFLRGLEEQYF.

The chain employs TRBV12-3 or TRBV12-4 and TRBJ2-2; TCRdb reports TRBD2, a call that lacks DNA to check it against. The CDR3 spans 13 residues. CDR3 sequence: CASRPGLPRELFF.

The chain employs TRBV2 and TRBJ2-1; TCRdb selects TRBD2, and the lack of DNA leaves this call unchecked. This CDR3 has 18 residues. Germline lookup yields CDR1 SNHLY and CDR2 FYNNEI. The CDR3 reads CASSEGDASSGSYNEQFF. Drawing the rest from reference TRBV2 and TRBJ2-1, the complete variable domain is EPEVTQTPSHQVTQMGQEVILRCVPISNHLYFYWYRQILGQKVEFLVSFYNNEISEKSEIFDDQFSVERPDGSNFTLKIRSTKLEDSAMYFCASSEGDASSGSYNEQFFGPGTRLTVL.

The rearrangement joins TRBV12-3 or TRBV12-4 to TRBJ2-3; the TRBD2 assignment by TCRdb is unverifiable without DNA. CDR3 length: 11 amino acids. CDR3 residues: CAALRADTQYF.

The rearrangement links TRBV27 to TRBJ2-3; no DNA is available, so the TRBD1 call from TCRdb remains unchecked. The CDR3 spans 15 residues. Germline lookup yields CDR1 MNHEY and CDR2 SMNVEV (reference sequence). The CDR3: CASRGGQKFTDTQYF.

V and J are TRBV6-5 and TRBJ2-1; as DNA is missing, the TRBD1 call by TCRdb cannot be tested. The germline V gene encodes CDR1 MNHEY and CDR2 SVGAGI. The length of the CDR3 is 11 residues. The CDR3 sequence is CASSPGTQQFF.

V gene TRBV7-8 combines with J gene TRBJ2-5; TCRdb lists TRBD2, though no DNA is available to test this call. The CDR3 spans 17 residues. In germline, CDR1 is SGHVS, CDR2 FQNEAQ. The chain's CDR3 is CASIPVGTSGIGETQYF.

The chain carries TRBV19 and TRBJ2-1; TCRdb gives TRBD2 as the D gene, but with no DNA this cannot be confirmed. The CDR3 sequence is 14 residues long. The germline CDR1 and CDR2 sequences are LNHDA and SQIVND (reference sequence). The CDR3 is CASSPSLVRHEQFF.

The CDR3 sequence: CAISDLAAQPWEQYF. This chain joins TRBV10-3 and TRBJ2-7; the D call of TRBD2 rests on TCRdb alone, since no DNA is present to check it. Germline CDR1 is ENHRY and CDR2 is SYGVKD. The CDR3 contains 15 residues.

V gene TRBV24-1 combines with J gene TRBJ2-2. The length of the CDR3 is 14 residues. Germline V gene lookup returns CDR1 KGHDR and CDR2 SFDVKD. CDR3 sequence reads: CATSDYRNTGELFF.

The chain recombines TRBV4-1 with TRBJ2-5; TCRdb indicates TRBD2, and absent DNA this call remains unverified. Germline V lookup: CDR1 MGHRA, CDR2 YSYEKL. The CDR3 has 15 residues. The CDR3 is CASSQATTRQETQYF.

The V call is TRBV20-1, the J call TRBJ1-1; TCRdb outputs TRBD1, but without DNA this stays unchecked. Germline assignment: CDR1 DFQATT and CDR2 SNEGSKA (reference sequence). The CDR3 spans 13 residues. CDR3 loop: CSARWQGGTEAFF.

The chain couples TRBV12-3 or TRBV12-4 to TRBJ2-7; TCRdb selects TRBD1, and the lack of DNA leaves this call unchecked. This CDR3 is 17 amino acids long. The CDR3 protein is CASSLNLSGQGIYEQYF.

The CDR3 sequence is CASTPTTGVYEQYF. The chain recombines TRBV11-2 with TRBJ2-7; TCRdb reports TRBD1, a call that lacks DNA to check it against. The length of the CDR3 is 14 residues. Per germline, CDR1 SGHAT and CDR2 FQNNGV.

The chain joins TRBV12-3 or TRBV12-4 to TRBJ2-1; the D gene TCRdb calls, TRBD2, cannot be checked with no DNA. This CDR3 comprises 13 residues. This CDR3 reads CASSPLVYNEQFF.

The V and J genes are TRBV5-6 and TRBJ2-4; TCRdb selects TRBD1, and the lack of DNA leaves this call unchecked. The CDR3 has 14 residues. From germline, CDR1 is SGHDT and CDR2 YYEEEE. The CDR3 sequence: CASSLGVLKNIQYF.

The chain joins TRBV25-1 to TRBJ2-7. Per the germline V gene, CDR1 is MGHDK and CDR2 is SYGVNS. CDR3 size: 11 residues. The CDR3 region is CASSNDYEQYF.